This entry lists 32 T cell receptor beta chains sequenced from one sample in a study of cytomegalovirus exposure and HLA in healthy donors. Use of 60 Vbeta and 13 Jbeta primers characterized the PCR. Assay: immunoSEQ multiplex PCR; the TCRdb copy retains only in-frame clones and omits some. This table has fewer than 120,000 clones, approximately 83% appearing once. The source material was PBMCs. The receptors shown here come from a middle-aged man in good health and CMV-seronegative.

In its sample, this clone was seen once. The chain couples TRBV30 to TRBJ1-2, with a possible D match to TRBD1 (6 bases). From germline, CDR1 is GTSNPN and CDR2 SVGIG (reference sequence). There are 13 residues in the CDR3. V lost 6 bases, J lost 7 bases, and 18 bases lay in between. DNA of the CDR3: TGTGCCTGTAATGGGGGGGCCGGTTCTGGCTACACCTTC. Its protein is CACNGGAGSGYTF.

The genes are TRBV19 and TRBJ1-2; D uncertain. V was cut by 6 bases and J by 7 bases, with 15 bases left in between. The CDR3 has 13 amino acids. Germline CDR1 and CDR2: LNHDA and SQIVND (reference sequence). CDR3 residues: CASSPGGGSGYTF. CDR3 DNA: TGTGCCAGTAGCCCGGGAGGCGGGAGTGGCTACACCTTC.

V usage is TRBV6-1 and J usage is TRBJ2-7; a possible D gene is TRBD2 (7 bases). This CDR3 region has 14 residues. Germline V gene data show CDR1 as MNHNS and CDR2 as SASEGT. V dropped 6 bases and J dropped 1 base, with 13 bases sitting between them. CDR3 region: CASREGGASYEQYF. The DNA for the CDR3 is TGTGCCAGCAGGGAGGGGGGGGCATCCTACGAGCAGTACTTC.

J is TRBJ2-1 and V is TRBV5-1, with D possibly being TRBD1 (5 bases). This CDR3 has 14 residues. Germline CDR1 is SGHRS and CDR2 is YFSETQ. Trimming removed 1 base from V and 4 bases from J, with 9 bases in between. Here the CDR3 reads CASSLSQGYNEQFF. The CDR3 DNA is TGCGCCAGCAGCTTGTCCCAGGGTTACAATGAGCAGTTCTTC.

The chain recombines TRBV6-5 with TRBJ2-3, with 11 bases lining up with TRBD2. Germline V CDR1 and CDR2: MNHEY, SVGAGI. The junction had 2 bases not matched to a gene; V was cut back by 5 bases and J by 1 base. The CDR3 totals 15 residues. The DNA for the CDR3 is TGTGCCAGCAGTCTAGCGGGGGGCCGCACAGATACGCAGTATTTT. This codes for CASSLAGGRTDTQYF.

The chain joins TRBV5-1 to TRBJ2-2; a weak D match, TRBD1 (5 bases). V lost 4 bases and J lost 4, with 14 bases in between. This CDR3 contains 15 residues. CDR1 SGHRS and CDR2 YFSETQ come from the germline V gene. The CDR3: CASSAGGARTGELFF. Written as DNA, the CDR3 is TGCGCCAGCAGCGCTGGTGGGGCGCGCACCGGGGAGCTGTTTTTT.

DNA for the CDR3: TGTGCCAGCAGCGTAGGTTTAGCGGGAAGCTCCTACGAGCAGTACTTC. Encoded protein: CASSVGLAGSSYEQYF. The rearrangement links TRBV9 to TRBJ2-7, with 8 bases lining up with TRBD2. V lost 0 bases and J lost 0; bases outside the gene matches: 5. Germline V gene lookup returns CDR1 SGDLS and CDR2 YYNGEE. The CDR3 has 16 residues.

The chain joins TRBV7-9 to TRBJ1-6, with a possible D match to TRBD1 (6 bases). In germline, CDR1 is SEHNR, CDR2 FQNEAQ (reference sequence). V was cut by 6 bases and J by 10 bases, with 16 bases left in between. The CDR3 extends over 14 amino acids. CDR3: CASSSITGTSPLHF. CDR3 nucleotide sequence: TGTGCCAGCAGTTCGATAACAGGGACATCACCCCTCCACTTT.

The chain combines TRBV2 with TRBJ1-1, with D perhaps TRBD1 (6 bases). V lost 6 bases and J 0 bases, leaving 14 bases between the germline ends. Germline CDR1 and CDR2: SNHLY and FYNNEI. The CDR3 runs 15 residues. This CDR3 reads CASSLSGALNTEAFF. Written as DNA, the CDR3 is TGTGCCAGCAGCCTATCAGGGGCCCTGAACACTGAAGCTTTCTTT.

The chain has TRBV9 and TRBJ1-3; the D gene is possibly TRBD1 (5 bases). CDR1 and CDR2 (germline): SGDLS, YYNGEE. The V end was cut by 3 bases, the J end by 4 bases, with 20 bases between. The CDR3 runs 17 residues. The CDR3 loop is CASSAEAGSGVGNTIYF. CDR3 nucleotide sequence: TGTGCCAGCAGCGCCGAGGCAGGGTCTGGGGTGGGAAACACCATATATTTT. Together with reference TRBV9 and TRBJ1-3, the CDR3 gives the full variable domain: DSGVTQTPKHLITATGQRVTLRCSPRSGDLSVYWYQQSLDQGLQFLIQYYNGEERAKGNILERFSAQQFPDLHSELNLSSLELGDSALYFCASSAEAGSGVGNTIYFGEGSWLTVV.

The chain's CDR3 is CASSRGGAAYEQYF. The CDR3 nucleotides are TGCGCCAGCAGCCGAGGGGGGGCCGCCTACGAGCAGTACTTC. This chain links TRBV5-1 with TRBJ2-7, with D possibly TRBD2 on 7 matching bases. Germline lookup yields CDR1 SGHRS and CDR2 YFSETQ. There are 14 residues in the CDR3. V was trimmed by 4 bases and J by 2 bases, leaving 13 bases between them.

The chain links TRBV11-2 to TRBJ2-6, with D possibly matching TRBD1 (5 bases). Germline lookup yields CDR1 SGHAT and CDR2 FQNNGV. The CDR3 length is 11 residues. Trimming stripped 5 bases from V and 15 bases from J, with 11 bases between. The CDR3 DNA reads TGTGCCAGCAGCCCTAGGGGTGCCCTGACTTTC. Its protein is CASSPRGALTF.

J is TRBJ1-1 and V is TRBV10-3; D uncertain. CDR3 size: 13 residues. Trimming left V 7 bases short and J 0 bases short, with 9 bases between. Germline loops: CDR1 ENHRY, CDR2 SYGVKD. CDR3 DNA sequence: TGTGCCATCAAACCAGATTTGAACACTGAAGCTTTCTTT. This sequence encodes CAIKPDLNTEAFF.

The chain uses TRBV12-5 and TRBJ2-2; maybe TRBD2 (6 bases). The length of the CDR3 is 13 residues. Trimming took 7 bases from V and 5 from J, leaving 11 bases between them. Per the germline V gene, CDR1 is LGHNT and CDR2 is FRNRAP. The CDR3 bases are TGTGCTAGTGCTCTCGCGGGAACCGGGGAGCTGTTTTTT. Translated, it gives CASALAGTGELFF.

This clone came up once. The CDR3 nucleotides are TGTGCCAGCAGGAAGGGACAGGACTATGAAAAACTGTTTTTT. Protein sequence: CASRKGQDYEKLFF. The genes are TRBV25-1 and TRBJ1-4; TRBD1 agrees at 8 bases. Germline V gene lookup returns CDR1 MGHDK and CDR2 SYGVNS. This CDR3 region has 14 residues. The V and J ends lost 6 bases and 6 bases, in that order; junction bases with no gene match: 6.

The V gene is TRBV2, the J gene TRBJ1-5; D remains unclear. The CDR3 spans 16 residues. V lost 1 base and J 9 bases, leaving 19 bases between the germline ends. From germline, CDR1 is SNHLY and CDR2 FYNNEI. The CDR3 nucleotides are TGTGCCAGCAGTGAAGTTCCTGGCCCCCACACCTCGCCCCAGCATTTT. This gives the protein CASSEVPGPHTSPQHF. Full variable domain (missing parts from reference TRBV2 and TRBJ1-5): EPEVTQTPSHQVTQMGQEVILRCVPISNHLYFYWYRQILGQKVEFLVSFYNNEISEKSEIFDDQFSVERPDGSNFTLKIRSTKLEDSAMYFCASSEVPGPHTSPQHFGDGTRLSIL.

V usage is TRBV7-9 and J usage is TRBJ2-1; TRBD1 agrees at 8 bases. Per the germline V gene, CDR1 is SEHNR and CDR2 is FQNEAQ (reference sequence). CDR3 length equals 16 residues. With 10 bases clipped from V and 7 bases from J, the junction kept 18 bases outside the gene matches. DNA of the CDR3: TGTGCCACCTTCCCCGACCTACAGGGGGTTGTGAATGAGCAGTTCTTC. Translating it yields CATFPDLQGVVNEQFF.

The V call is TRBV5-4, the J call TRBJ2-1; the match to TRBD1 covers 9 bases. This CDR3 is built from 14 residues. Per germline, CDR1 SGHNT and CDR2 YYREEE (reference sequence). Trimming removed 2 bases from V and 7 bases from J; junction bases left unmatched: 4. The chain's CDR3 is CASSFPGTGNEQFF. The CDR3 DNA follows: TGTGCCAGCAGCTTTCCCGGGACAGGGAATGAGCAGTTCTTC.

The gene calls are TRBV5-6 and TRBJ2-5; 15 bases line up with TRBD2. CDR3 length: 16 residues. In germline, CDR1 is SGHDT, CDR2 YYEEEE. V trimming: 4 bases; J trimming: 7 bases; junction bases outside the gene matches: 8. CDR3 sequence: CASSPGTSGGRGTQYF. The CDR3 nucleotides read TGTGCCAGCAGCCCAGGGACTAGCGGGGGGCGGGGGACCCAGTACTTC.

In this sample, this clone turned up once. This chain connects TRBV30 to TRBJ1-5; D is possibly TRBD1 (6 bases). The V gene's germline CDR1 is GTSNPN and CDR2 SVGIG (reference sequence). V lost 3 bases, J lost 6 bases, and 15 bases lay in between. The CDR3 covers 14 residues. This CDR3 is CAWSGSGAAQPQHF. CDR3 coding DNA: TGTGCCTGGAGCGGCTCAGGGGCGGCTCAGCCCCAGCATTTT.

CDR3 sequence: CASSLPFLDRGKTDTQYF. CDR3 bases: TGTGCCAGCAGCTTGCCGTTTTTGGACAGGGGGAAGACAGATACGCAGTATTTT. This chain joins TRBV5-6 and TRBJ2-3; 10 bases fit TRBD1. Germline V gene data show CDR1 as SGHDT and CDR2 as YYEEEE. The CDR3 sequence is 18 residues long. V dropped 1 base and J dropped 3; count of bases not matched to a gene: 11.

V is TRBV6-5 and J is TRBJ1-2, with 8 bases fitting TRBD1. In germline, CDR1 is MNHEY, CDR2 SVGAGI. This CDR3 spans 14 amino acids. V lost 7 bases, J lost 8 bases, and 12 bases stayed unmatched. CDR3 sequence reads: CASTPPGQVPGYTF. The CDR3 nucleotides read TGTGCCAGCACGCCTCCGGGACAGGTCCCGGGCTACACCTTC.

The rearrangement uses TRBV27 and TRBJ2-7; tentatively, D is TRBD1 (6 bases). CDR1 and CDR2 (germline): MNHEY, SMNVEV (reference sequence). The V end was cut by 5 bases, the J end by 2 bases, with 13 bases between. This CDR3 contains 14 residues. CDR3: CASSAQGLPYEQYF. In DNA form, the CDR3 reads TGTGCCAGCAGTGCTCAGGGGCTACCCTACGAGCAGTACTTC.

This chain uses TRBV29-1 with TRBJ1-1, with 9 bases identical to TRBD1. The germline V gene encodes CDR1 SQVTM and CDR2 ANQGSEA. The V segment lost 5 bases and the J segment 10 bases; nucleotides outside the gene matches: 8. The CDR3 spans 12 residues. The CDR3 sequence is CSVLRDRERAFF. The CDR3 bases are TGCAGCGTTCTCCGGGACAGGGAGCGAGCTTTCTTT.

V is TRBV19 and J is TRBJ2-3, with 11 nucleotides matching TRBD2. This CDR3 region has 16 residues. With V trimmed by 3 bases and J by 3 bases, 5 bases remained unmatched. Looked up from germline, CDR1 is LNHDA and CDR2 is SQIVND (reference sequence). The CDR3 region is CASSIPSGGTTDTQYF. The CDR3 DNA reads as TGTGCCAGTAGTATTCCTAGCGGGGGGACAACAGATACGCAGTATTTT.

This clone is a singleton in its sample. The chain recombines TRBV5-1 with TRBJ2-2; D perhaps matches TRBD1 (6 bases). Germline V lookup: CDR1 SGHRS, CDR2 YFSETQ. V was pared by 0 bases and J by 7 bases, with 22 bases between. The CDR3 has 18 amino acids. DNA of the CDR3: TGCGCCAGCAGCTTGGCCCCAGGGGCAATCCCGTCAAGCGGGGAGCTGTTTTTT. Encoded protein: CASSLAPGAIPSSGELFF.

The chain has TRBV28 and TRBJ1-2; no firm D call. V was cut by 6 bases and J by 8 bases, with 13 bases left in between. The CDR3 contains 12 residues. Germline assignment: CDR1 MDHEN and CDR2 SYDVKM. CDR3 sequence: CASRKRLVGYTF. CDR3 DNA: TGTGCCAGCAGGAAACGCCTAGTGGGCTACACCTTC.

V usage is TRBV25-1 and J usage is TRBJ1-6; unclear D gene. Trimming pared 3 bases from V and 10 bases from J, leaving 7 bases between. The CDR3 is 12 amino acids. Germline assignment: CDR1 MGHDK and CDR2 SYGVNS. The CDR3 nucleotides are TGTGCCAGCAGTGACCAGAAGTCACCCCTCCACTTT. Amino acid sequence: CASSDQKSPLHF.

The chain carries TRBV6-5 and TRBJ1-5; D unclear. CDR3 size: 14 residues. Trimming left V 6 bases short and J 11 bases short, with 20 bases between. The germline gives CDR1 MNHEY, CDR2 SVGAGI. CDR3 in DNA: TGTGCCAGCAGCCGGGCGGAGGCTCGCGGGACCCAGCATTTT. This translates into CASSRAEARGTQHF.

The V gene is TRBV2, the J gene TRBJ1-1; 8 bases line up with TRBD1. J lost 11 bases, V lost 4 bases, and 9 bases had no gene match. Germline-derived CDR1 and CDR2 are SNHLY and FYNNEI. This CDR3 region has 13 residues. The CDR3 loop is CASSGGTGLGAFF. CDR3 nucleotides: TGTGCCAGCAGTGGGGGGACAGGCCTCGGGGCTTTCTTT.

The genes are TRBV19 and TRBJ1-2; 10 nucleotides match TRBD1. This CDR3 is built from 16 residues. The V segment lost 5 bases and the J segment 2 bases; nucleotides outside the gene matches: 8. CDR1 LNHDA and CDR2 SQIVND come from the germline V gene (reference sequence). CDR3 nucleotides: TGTGCCAGTAGTTTCATCGGGGGACAGGGGAACTATGGCTACACCTTC. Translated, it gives CASSFIGGQGNYGYTF.

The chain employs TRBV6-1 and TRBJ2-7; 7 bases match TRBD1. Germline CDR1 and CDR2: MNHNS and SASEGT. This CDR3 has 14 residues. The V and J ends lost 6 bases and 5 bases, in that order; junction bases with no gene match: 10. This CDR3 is CASSAGTAGDEQYF. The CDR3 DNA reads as TGTGCCAGCAGCGCCGGGACAGCCGGGGACGAGCAGTACTTC.